This T cell receptor (beta chain) was identified in a study of CD8+ T cells in alopecia areata (dated by TCRdb to between 2017 and 2018). About the investigation overall: Treated patients were enrolled in an open-label pilot trial of oral tofacitinib at 5 to 10 mg twice daily for moderate-to-severe alopecia areata. Tofacitinib was given for 6 to 18 months, followed by 6 months of follow-up off drug to assess delayed response and recurrence. Disease severity in treated patients was measured with the SALT score, which quantifies the percentage of affected scalp surface area. To study T cell clonal expansion in alopecia areata, the researchers applied high-throughput TCRbeta sequencing to both the C3H/HeJ mouse model and human patients. Scalp tissue and sorted CD4+ and CD8+ peripheral blood T cells from patchy and totalis/universalis alopecia areata patients and from healthy controls were covered by human TCRbeta sequencing. Tofacitinib-treated patients had biopsies at baseline and at 4 and 24 weeks of treatment, with a later scalp biopsy in several patients. Clonality in the scalp was compared among normal scalp (n=4), patchy alopecia areata scalp (n=8), and alopecia totalis/universalis scalp (n=8). RNA was extracted with the PAXgene miRNA kit for fixed scalp, the miRNeasy kit for PBMCs, and the RNeasy kit for mouse skin. TCRbeta CDR3 regions were amplified by immunoSEQ multiplex PCR with 35 Vbeta forward and 13 Jbeta reverse primers. Beyond this particular receptor, the publication reports: Shared TCR sequences between patients were less evident than in mice, which may be partly attributable to HLA diversity in the patient population. Compared with normal scalp, lesional scalp, particularly in alopecia totalis/universalis, had higher clonality and more expanded CD8+ clones, which suggests antigenic drive. During tofacitinib treatment, many expanded lesional clones stuck around in both scalp and blood, and this persistence may partly explain why relapse happens after treatment is stopped. The treated cohort was small, with a single nonresponder, so links between baseline CD8+ expansion and response need larger studies. Tofacitinib significantly lowered scalp clonality and the number of expanded CD8+ clones among the top 100 scalp clones. Scalp TCR repertoire analysis is complicated because resident alphabeta T cells in normal human skin are also sequenced, whereas mouse skin is dominated by gammadelta T cells.

CDR1 LNHNV and CDR2 YYDKDF are derived from the germline V gene (reference sequence). The germline V end is reduced by 1 base and the J end by 3 bases; junction bases left unmatched: 9. Including the terminal cysteine and phenylalanine, the CDR3 comprises 17 residues. CDR3 DNA only is kept here, 51 bases in frame from base 1. The treatment or condition label of this sample denotes: oral pan-JAK inhibitor, 5-10 mg twice daily. Lesional scalp punch biopsies and peripheral blood were obtained from alopecia areata patients. PBMCs were isolated by density centrifugation and stained for CD3, CD4 and CD8, and CD4+ and CD8+ T cells were sorted on a FACSAria. The library was generated by the immunoSEQ multiplex PCR assay. RNA was extracted from all samples and reverse transcribed into cDNA as template for TCR sequencing. SuperScript III was used to make first-strand cDNA, primed with a 2:1 mix of oligo-dT and random hexamers. A synthetic immune receptor repertoire was used to assess amplification bias, and residual bias was removed computationally. The authors' pipeline ran thus. Raw reads were preprocessed for error removal, and CDR3 was defined according to IMGT conventions as running from the conserved cysteine to phenylalanine. Clonality was calculated as 1 minus Shannon entropy normalized by log2 of the number of productive unique TCRs. Whether scalp clones were CD4 or CD8 was inferred by matching scalp TCRbeta sequences against CD4 and CD8 repertoires sorted from blood. Drawn from immuneACCESS, this table holds only the in-frame rearrangements with V and J called that TCRdb kept. Clones are partly lost; checked studies trace under half to an unresolved V gene and leave the rest unexplained. The DNA gave D and trimming, while V, J and clone size come from that table. This sample gives about 190,000 clones in total; roughly 60% of them show up just once. Clones ranked in the top ten supply approximately 1.3% of the sample.

For this clone: Its antigen is not yet known. The input lacks base qualities; no much larger clone sits a single base away.

This TCR derives from a human donor with alopecia areata. In this chain, TRBV15 is recombined with TRBJ2-3; TRBD2 lines up with 8 middle nucleotides. Sequenced material: CD4+ T cells sorted from blood, taken between weeks 47 and 50, from a patient treated with tofacitinib. The CDR3 corresponds to CATSRGALASGTDTQYF. The DNA is as follows: TGTGCCACCAGCAGAGGTGCCCTGGCTAGCGGGACAGATACGCAGTATTTT.